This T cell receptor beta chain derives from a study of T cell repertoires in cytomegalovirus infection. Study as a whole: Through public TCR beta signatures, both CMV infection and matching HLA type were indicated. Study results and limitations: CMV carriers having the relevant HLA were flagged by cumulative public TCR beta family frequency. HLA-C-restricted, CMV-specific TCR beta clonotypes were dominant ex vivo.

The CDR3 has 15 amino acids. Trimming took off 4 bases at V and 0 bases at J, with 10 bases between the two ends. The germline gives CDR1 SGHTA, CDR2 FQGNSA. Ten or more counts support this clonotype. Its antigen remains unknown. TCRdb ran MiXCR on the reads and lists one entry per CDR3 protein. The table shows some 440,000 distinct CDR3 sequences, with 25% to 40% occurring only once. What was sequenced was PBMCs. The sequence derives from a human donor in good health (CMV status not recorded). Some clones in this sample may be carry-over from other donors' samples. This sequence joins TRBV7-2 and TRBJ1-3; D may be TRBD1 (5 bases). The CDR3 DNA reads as TGTGCCAGCAGCTCTTACAGGAGCTCTGGAAACACCATATATTTT. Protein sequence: CASSSYRSSGNTIYF.